This T cell receptor beta chain originates from a study of T cell repertoires in cytomegalovirus infection. Study in general: HLA-B-restricted CMV epitopes that are well studied were used alongside recently identified HLA-C-restricted ones. Indications of both CMV infection and matching HLA type were provided by public TCR beta signatures. Overall study findings and caveats: Within the response measured ex vivo, HLA-C-restricted CMV-specific TCR beta clonotypes were dominant.

V trimming: 0 bases; J trimming: 5 bases; junction bases outside the gene matches: 1. Germline assignment: CDR1 SGDLS and CDR2 YYNGEE. The CDR3 has 15 residues. In its sample, this clonotype was seen a few times. The antigen is unknown. A much larger clone lies one base from this, so it may be a read error. TCRdb used MiXCR to reprocess the reads, holding one entry per CDR3 protein. This table has about 340,000 distinct CDR3 sequences, almost 30% appearing once. The input for sequencing was cultured PBMCs, taken from culture after CMV antigen stimulation. The TCR originated in a human donor in good health (CMV status not recorded). Some clones in this sample may be carry-over from other donors' samples. The V gene is TRBV9, the J gene TRBJ1-4, with 10 nucleotides matching TRBD1. The CDR3 DNA follows: TGTGCCAGCAGCGTAGAGGGACAGGGGAATGAAAAACTGTTTTTT. This translates into CASSVEGQGNEKLFF. Full variable domain (outside the CDR3, taken from reference TRBV9 and TRBJ1-4): DSGVTQTPKHLITATGQRVTLRCSPRSGDLSVYWYQQSLDQGLQFLIQYYNGEERAKGNILERFSAQQFPDLHSELNLSSLELGDSALYFCASSVEGQGNEKLFFGSGTQLSVL.